These 19 T cell receptor beta chains share one sample of origin, sequenced in a study of vaccination effects on CD4 cells after COVID-19. Culture proceeded for more than 8 days, and CD4+ T cells were then isolated. Produced via immunoSEQ multiplex PCR; TCRdb's table is partial and in-frame only. The sample has 31,000 or so clones, approximately 70% seen once. Antigen specificity for these receptors is unknown. The sample consisted of CD4+ T cells from PBMCs cultured without peptide, taken before COVID-19 vaccination. The receptors come from a human donor who received a COVID-19 vaccine.

The rearrangement uses TRBV12-3 or TRBV12-4 and TRBJ2-4, with 10 positions matching TRBD1. Losses at the gene ends were 3 bases for V and 7 bases for J; bases not matched to a gene: 0. The CDR3 contains 13 residues. CDR3 region: CASSLGQGNIQYF. The CDR3 DNA is TGTGCCAGCAGTTTGGGACAGGGGAACATTCAGTACTTC.

The V and J genes are TRBV3-1 (or the pseudogene TRBV3-2) and TRBJ1-4, with a weak D call TRBD1 (6 bases). CDR3 size: 16 residues. Germline V gene lookup returns CDR1 LGHDT and CDR2 YNNKEL (reference sequence). V was shortened by 8 bases and J by 7 bases, with 23 bases between the two germline ends. CDR3 amino acids: CASSKTGHSRGEKLFF. CDR3 DNA: TGTGCCAGCTCAAAGACGGGACATTCCCGGGGTGAAAAACTGTTTTTT.

The chain carries TRBV6-6 and TRBJ2-5; D unclear. Germline values: CDR1 MNHNY, CDR2 SVGAGI (reference sequence). This CDR3 region has 13 residues. The germline V and J ends were trimmed by 4 bases and 4 bases, with 10 bases remaining between them. Here the CDR3 reads CASSLRVRETQYF. CDR3 nucleotides: TGTGCCAGCAGTTTGAGAGTCCGAGAGACCCAGTACTTC.

This sequence joins TRBV5-1 and TRBJ2-4; TRBD1 aligns across 9 bases. The CDR3 has 15 amino acids. Germline trimming cut 4 bases from V and 7 bases from J; bases unmatched to any gene: 9. The germline V gene has CDR1 SGHRS and CDR2 YFSETQ. CDR3 sequence reads: CASSTTGTGTNIQYF. The CDR3 region has the DNA TGCGCCAGCAGCACAACCGGGACAGGGACCAACATTCAGTACTTC.

The rearrangement uses TRBV10-1 and TRBJ2-2; 7 bases fit TRBD2. Germline-derived CDR1 and CDR2 are WNHNN and SYGVQD (reference sequence). The J segment lost 3 bases and the V segment lost 6 bases, leaving 4 bases of the junction unmatched. The CDR3 totals 14 residues. The CDR3 region is CASRSGDDTGELFF. The CDR3 DNA follows: TGCGCCAGCAGGAGCGGGGACGACACCGGGGAGCTGTTTTTT.

The chain couples TRBV6-6 to TRBJ1-6, with D possibly TRBD1 on 6 matching bases. Germline CDR1 and CDR2: MNHNY and SVGAGI (reference sequence). Trimming removed 8 bases from V and 9 bases from J, with 20 bases in between. The CDR3 extends over 15 amino acids. CDR3 amino acids: CASLKEWGAGSPLHF. The CDR3 DNA is TGTGCCAGCCTAAAAGAATGGGGGGCTGGTTCACCCCTCCACTTT.

The rearrangement uses TRBV14 and TRBJ1-1, with D possibly matching TRBD1 (5 bases). The CDR3 has 11 residues. From germline, CDR1 is SGHDN and CDR2 FVKESK. V lost 3 bases and J 10 bases, leaving 9 bases between the germline ends. DNA for the CDR3: TGTGCCAGCAGCCATGACCAGGGAGCTTTCTTT. Protein product: CASSHDQGAFF.

This sequence joins TRBV10-3 and TRBJ2-7, with TRBD1 matching over 8 bases. The CDR3 sequence is 16 residues long. Trimming at V came to 3 bases and at J to 5 bases, leaving 12 bases not matched to a gene. Germline V gene sequence: CDR1 ENHRY, CDR2 SYGVKD. CDR3 amino acids: CAISDPRTGSVHEQYF. In DNA form, the CDR3 reads TGTGCCATCAGTGACCCGAGGACAGGGTCCGTCCACGAGCAGTACTTC.

This clone came up a few times. This chain uses TRBV4-1 with TRBJ1-2; D unresolved. Per germline, CDR1 MGHRA and CDR2 YSYEKL. V dropped 0 bases and J dropped 9 bases, with 14 bases sitting between them. This CDR3 contains 14 residues. The CDR3 region is CASSQDPYTQSYTF. DNA for the CDR3: TGCGCCAGCAGCCAAGATCCGTACACCCAGAGCTACACCTTC.

This chain connects TRBV18 to TRBJ2-3; D gene uncertain. This CDR3 has 14 residues. The germline V gene encodes CDR1 KGHSH and CDR2 LQKENI. V dropped 4 bases and J dropped 1 base, with 9 bases sitting between them. DNA of the CDR3: TGTGCCAGCTCACAACAAACCCGCACAGATACGCAGTATTTT. Translation gives CASSQQTRTDTQYF.

The rearrangement uses TRBV12-3 or TRBV12-4 and TRBJ1-2; D is ambiguous. The V and J ends lost 4 bases and 12 bases respectively, with 12 bases between them. This CDR3 is 11 amino acids long. CDR3 DNA sequence: TGTGCCAGCAGTTCTACACCCTTCAACACCTTC. It specifies CASSSTPFNTF.

The V call is TRBV3-1 (or the pseudogene TRBV3-2), the J call TRBJ1-2; TRBD1 aligns across 12 bases. CDR1 is LGHDT, CDR2 YNNKEL, per germline (reference sequence). Trimming cost V 4 bases and J 5 bases; bases outside gene matches: 2. CDR3 length equals 14 residues. In DNA form, the CDR3 reads TGTGCCAGCAGCCCGGGACAGGGGGCGTATGGCTACACCTTC. Amino acid sequence: CASSPGQGAYGYTF.

V gene TRBV5-6 combines with J gene TRBJ2-5; 8 positions agree with TRBD1. J was trimmed by 4 bases and V by 7 bases; bases with no gene match: 12. Per germline, CDR1 SGHDT and CDR2 YYEEEE. CDR3 size: 15 residues. As DNA, the CDR3 is TGTGCCAGCCGAGCGTGGGCAGGGGGCTTAGAGACCCAGTACTTC. It specifies CASRAWAGGLETQYF. The full variable domain, with the rest looked up from reference TRBV5-6 and TRBJ2-5, is DAGVTQSPTHLIKTRGQQVTLRCSPKSGHDTVSWYQQALGQGPQFIFQYYEEEERQRGNFPDRFSGHQFPNYSSELNVNALLLGDSALYLCASRAWAGGLETQYFGPGTRLLVL.

The chain recombines TRBV6-5 with TRBJ1-5; no clear D gene. The CDR3 length is 16 residues. Deletions cut 4 bases from V and 0 bases from J, with 13 bases between. Germline CDR1 reads MNHEY; CDR2 reads SVGAGI. The CDR3, as DNA: TGTGCCAGCAGTTCCACGATAGGAGCTAGCAATCAGCCCCAGCATTTT. This codes for CASSSTIGASNQPQHF.

The chain carries TRBV28 and TRBJ1-5, with 7 bases identical to TRBD1. Germline values: CDR1 MDHEN, CDR2 SYDVKM. The CDR3 covers 14 residues. With 7 bases clipped from V and 5 bases from J, the junction kept 8 bases outside the gene matches. The CDR3 sequence is CASNVQGRYQPQHF. In nucleotides, the CDR3 is TGTGCCAGCAACGTACAGGGGCGTTATCAGCCCCAGCATTTT.

This clone was counted a few times. The J gene is TRBJ1-3, the V gene TRBV27; D might be TRBD1 (6 bases). Trimming took off 5 bases at V and 2 bases at J, with 16 bases between the two ends. The CDR3 is made up of 16 amino acids. In germline, CDR1 is MNHEY, CDR2 SMNVEV (reference sequence). The CDR3 spells CASSPGQTYTGNTIYF. The CDR3 bases are TGTGCCAGCAGTCCAGGACAGACTTATACTGGAAACACCATATATTTT.

The CDR3 sequence: CASAEGDYSYEQYF. CDR3 DNA sequence: TGTGCCAGCGCGGAGGGGGACTACTCCTACGAGCAGTACTTC. The chain joins TRBV14 to TRBJ2-7, with a possible D match to TRBD2 (7 bases). V was shortened by 8 bases and J by 0 bases, with 14 bases between the two germline ends. CDR1 and CDR2 from the germline V gene are SGHDN and FVKESK. The CDR3 runs to 14 residues.

This clone occurred a few times. CDR3 amino acids: CAWSVPMGKLFF. CDR3 DNA sequence: TGTGCCTGGAGTGTACCCATGGGAAAACTGTTTTTT. The chain uses TRBV30 and TRBJ1-4; D gene uncertain. The CDR3 consists of 12 residues. Germline CDR1 is GTSNPN and CDR2 is SVGIG (reference sequence). The V end was cut by 0 bases, the J end by 10 bases, with 9 bases between.

V and J are TRBV5-1 and TRBJ2-7; TRBD1 matches 12 bases. The CDR3 is 14 amino acids. Germline CDR1 SGHRS, CDR2 YFSETQ. V trimming: 8 bases; J trimming: 6 bases; junction bases outside the gene matches: 9. The CDR3, as DNA: TGCGCCAGTAACCATGGGGGACAGGGGGCCGAGCAGTACTTC. Its translation: CASNHGGQGAEQYF.